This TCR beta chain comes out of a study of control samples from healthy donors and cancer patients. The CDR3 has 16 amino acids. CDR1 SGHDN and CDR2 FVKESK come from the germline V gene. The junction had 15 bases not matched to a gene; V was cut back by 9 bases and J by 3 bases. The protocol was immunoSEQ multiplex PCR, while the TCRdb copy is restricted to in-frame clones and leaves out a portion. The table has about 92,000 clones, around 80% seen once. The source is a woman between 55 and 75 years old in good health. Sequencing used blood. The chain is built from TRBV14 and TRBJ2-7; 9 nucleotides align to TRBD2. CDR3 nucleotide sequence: TGTGCCAGTCTTTTCCCCGCGGGGGGGGCCATCTACGAGCAGTACTTC. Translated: CASLFPAGGAIYEQYF.